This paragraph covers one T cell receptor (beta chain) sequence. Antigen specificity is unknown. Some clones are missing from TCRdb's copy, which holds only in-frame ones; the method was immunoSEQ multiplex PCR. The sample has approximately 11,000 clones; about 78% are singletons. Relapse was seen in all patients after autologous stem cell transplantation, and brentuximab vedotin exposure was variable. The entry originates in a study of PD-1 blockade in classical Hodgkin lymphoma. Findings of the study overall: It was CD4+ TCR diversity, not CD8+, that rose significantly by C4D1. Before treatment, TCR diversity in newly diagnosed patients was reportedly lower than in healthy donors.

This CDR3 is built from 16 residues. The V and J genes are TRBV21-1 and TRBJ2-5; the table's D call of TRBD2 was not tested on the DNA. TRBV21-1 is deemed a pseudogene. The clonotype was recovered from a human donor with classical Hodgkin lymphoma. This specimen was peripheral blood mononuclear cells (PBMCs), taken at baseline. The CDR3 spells CASSKVVAGEEETQYF. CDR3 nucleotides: TGTGCCAGCAGCAAAGTGGTAGCGGGAGAAGAAGAGACCCAGTACTTC.